One sample yielded the 2 T cell receptor beta chains listed below, sequenced in a study of T cell clones after liver transplantation. Only in-frame clones appear in the TCRdb table, and some are missing; sequencing was by immunoSEQ multiplex PCR. The sample holds 6,500 to 8,500 clones, roughly 70% seen once. Sequenced here: CD8+ T cells from blood, sampled before liver transplant. The receptor source for this set is a human donor who received a liver transplant.

The chain carries TRBV9 and TRBJ1-1, with 8 bases identical to TRBD1. The J segment lost 1 base and the V segment lost 3 bases, leaving 2 bases of the junction unmatched. CDR3 length: 14 residues. Germline assignment: CDR1 SGDLS and CDR2 YYNGEE. The CDR3 sequence is CASSGDRGNTEAFF. The CDR3 region has the DNA TGTGCCAGCAGCGGAGACAGGGGGAACACTGAAGCTTTCTTT.

The V and J genes are TRBV9 and TRBJ2-3; 11 bases align to TRBD2. The germline V gene encodes CDR1 SGDLS and CDR2 YYNGEE. J was trimmed by 4 bases and V by 1 base; bases with no gene match: 11. The length of the CDR3 is 18 residues. CDR3 DNA sequence: TGTGCCAGCAGCGTATCGCTAGCGGGAGGAGGTAGAGCAGATACGCAGTATTTT. Amino acid sequence: CASSVSLAGGGRADTQYF.